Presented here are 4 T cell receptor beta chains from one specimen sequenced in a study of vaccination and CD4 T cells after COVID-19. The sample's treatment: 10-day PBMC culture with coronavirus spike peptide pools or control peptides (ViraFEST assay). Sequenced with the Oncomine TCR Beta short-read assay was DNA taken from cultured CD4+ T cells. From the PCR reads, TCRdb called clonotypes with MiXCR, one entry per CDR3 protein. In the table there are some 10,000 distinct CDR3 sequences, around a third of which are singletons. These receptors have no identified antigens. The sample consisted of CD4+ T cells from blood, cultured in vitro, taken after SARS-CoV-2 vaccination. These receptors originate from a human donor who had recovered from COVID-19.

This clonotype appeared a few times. CDR3 loop: CASSVQAKSTDTQYF. The DNA for the CDR3 is TGTGCCAGCAGTGTACAGGCAAAGAGCACAGATACGCAGTATTTT. The rearrangement joins TRBV6-1 to TRBJ2-3; D is perhaps TRBD1 (5 bases). Trimming took 4 bases from V and 0 from J, leaving 11 bases between them. From germline, CDR1 is MNHNS and CDR2 SASEGT. The CDR3 extends over 15 amino acids.

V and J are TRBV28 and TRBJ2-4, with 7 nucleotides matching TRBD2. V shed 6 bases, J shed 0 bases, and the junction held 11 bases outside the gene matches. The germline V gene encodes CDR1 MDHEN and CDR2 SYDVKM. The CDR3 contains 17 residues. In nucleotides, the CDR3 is TGTGCCAGCAGCCCGGGACTATCTGTTGGAGCCAAAAACATTCAGTACTTC. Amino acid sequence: CASSPGLSVGAKNIQYF.

This chain's CDR3 is CASRPGHSYEQYF. The CDR3 DNA reads TGTGCCAGCAGGCCGGGACACTCTTACGAGCAGTACTTC. The V gene is TRBV6-1, the J gene TRBJ2-7, with D tentatively TRBD1 (6 bases). The CDR3 contains 13 residues. CDR1 is MNHNS and CDR2 is SASEGT in the germline V gene. V gave up 6 bases and J gave up 4 bases, with 13 bases separating them.

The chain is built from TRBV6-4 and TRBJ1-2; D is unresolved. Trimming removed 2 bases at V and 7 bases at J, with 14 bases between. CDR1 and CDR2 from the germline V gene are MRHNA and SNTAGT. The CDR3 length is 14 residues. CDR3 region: CASSDRALYFGYTF. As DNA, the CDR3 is TGTGCCAGCAGTGACAGGGCTCTCTATTTTGGCTACACCTTC.